This T cell receptor beta chain was obtained from a study of T cells after yellow fever vaccination. Points from the study as a whole: Detected again after the booster were most primary-vaccination clones, at 95% to 98% CD4 and about 89% CD8. Although most clonotypes did not, a small share appeared in both CD4 and CD8 compartments.

This clonotype turned up a few times. The antigen is unknown. MiXCR was run by TCRdb on the 5' RACE reads, yielding one entry per CDR3 protein. The repertoire holds about 320,000 distinct CDR3 sequences, with roughly 6.8% as singletons. Germline CDR1 is SQVTM and CDR2 is ANQGSEA. The CDR3 covers 14 residues. J was trimmed by 4 bases and V by 0 bases; bases with no gene match: 4. Specimen: PBMCs, collected approximately 40 days after the first yellow fever vaccination. This TCR derives from a man in his late teens or twenties who received the YFV17D yellow fever vaccine. The chain joins TRBV29-1 to TRBJ1-2; TRBD1 matches 8 bases. The CDR3 DNA follows: TGCAGCGTTGAAGATGCGGGACAGGCCTATGGCTACACCTTC. Its protein product is CSVEDAGQAYGYTF.